These 11 T cell receptor beta chains originate from one sample sequenced in a study of T-cell memory formation after mild COVID-19. TCRdb re-called the 5' RACE reads through MiXCR, storing one row per CDR3 protein. The table records 360,000 or so distinct CDR3 sequences, 25% to 30% of them present only once. The sequencing sample was made of PBMCs or a T cell subset sorted from them (not recorded which). All receptors derive from an adult woman who had mild COVID-19 (a few samples of this study predate the infection). Cell type and time point are not known.

This chain joins TRBV12-3 or TRBV12-4 and TRBJ2-3; 9 bases align to TRBD2. V trimming: 6 bases; J trimming: 4 bases; junction bases outside the gene matches: 8. The CDR3 totals 15 residues. The CDR3: CASRQRGAGADTQYF. In DNA, the CDR3 is TGTGCCAGCAGGCAGCGGGGGGCCGGCGCAGATACGCAGTATTTT.

This clonotype was seen a few times. V usage is TRBV12-3 or TRBV12-4 and J usage is TRBJ2-1; 12 bases match TRBD2. Trimming cost V 2 bases and J 4 bases; bases outside gene matches: 3. The CDR3 length is 16 residues. The CDR3 is CASSLHGTSGYNEQFF. The CDR3, as DNA: TGTGCCAGCAGTTTACATGGGACTAGCGGGTACAATGAGCAGTTCTTC.

The genes are TRBV3-1 and TRBJ2-4, with D possibly matching TRBD2 (5 bases). The CDR3 length is 15 residues. Germline V gene data show CDR1 as LGHDT and CDR2 as YNNKEL (reference sequence). V lost 2 bases, J lost 0 bases, and 8 bases lay in between. Written as DNA, the CDR3 is TGTGCCAGCAGCCAAACAGCGGTAGCCAAAAACATTCAGTACTTC. It specifies CASSQTAVAKNIQYF.

Written as DNA, the CDR3 is TGTGCCAGCGGGGGGTGGATGAACACTGAAGCTTTCTTT. It specifies CASGGWMNTEAFF. This chain uses TRBV25-1 with TRBJ1-1; maybe TRBD1 (5 bases). The CDR3 length is 13 residues. Germline CDR1 MGHDK, CDR2 SYGVNS. V was pared by 8 bases and J by 0 bases, with 10 bases between.

The chain uses TRBV6-5 and TRBJ2-3; the match to TRBD2 covers 8 bases. The CDR3 is made up of 16 amino acids. Germline CDR1 MNHEY, CDR2 SVGAGI. V dropped 2 bases and J dropped 1; count of bases not matched to a gene: 5. The CDR3 loop reads CASSYSGGGRTDTQYF. In DNA, the CDR3 is TGTGCCAGCAGTTACAGCGGCGGGGGGCGCACAGATACGCAGTATTTT.

The genes are TRBV6-5 and TRBJ2-5, with 8 bases that match TRBD2. The germline CDR1 and CDR2 sequences are MNHEY and SVGAGI. The CDR3 is made up of 14 amino acids. V shed 6 bases, J shed 1 base, and the junction held 4 bases outside the gene matches. The CDR3: CASSPGGAQETQYF. CDR3 DNA: TGTGCCAGCAGCCCCGGGGGGGCCCAAGAGACCCAGTACTTC.

The rearrangement uses TRBV24-1 and TRBJ2-3; D perhaps matches TRBD2 (6 bases). Trimming took off 8 bases at V and 0 bases at J, with 11 bases between the two ends. This CDR3 region has 14 residues. Germline CDR1 is KGHDR and CDR2 is SFDVKD. The CDR3 DNA reads TGTGCCACCAAAATCGGGAGAAGCACAGATACGCAGTATTTT. Its protein product is CATKIGRSTDTQYF.

The CDR3 coding sequence is TGTGCCAGCAGCCGATTGAGACGCCCTGGGGCCAACGTCCTGACTTTC. Protein product: CASSRLRRPGANVLTF. This chain connects TRBV3-1 to TRBJ2-6; no firm D call. The V gene lost 4 bases and the J gene lost 2 bases, with 12 bases spanning the gap. The CDR3 is made up of 16 amino acids. Germline V gene data show CDR1 as LGHDT and CDR2 as YNNKEL (reference sequence).

This clonotype was recorded a few times. The gene calls are TRBV7-9 and TRBJ2-1, with no clear D. Germline V gene data show CDR1 as SEHNR and CDR2 as FQNEAQ (reference sequence). The V end was cut by 3 bases, the J end by 3 bases, with 9 bases between. The CDR3 is made up of 14 amino acids. CDR3 in amino acids: CASSFQRIYNEQFF. DNA for the CDR3: TGTGCCAGCAGCTTTCAACGGATCTACAATGAGCAGTTCTTC.

Concerning this clonotype itself: This may come from a read error, since a much larger clone is one base off. The genes are TRBV7-9 and TRBJ2-5; 12 bases agree with TRBD2. This CDR3 region has 15 residues. CDR1 is SEHNR, CDR2 FQNEAQ, per germline (reference sequence). The CDR3 sequence is CASSLAGGPQETRYF. The CDR3 DNA reads TGTGCCAGCAGTCTAGCGGGAGGGCCGCAAGAGACCCGGTACTTC.

There are a few counts of this clonotype. The rearrangement uses TRBV20-1 and TRBJ2-3, with 9 bases matching TRBD1. CDR1 DFQATT and CDR2 SNEGSKA come from the germline V gene (reference sequence). CDR3 length: 13 residues. The CDR3 protein is CIPDRGSTDTQYF. CDR3 DNA: TGCATCCCAGACAGGGGGAGCACAGATACGCAGTATTTT.